The T cell receptor (beta chain) described here comes from a study of persistence of HIV-infected CD4 T cells. Points from the study as a whole: TCRbeta richness was lower in CMV- and Gag-responding cells than in anti-CD3/anti-CD28-responding cells.

This was the immunoSEQ version 4 assay in survey mode. Assay used: immunoSEQ multiplex PCR; TCRdb lists only in-frame clones, some missing. Among about 13,000 clones listed, approximately 75% were seen once. This CDR3 comprises 18 residues. V lost 3 bases and J lost 0; bases outside the gene matches: 10. Per the germline V gene, CDR1 is KGHSH and CDR2 is LQKENI. The stimulus was lysate of CMV-infected fibroblasts, about 11 ug/mL. Responding CD4+ T cells were sorted by upregulation of both CD40 ligand and CD69. Comments on this clone: Antigen: not known.

Sequencing was performed on CD4+ T cells sorted from PBMCs after approximately 18-hour stimulation, taken from a patient who received antiretroviral therapy. The V and J genes are TRBV18 and TRBJ2-2; 7 nucleotides align to TRBD2. This clonotype was sampled from an adult man with HIV who was CMV-seropositive. Here the CDR3 DNA reads TGTGCCAGCTCACCGTGGGGAGCGGGGCTAACGAACACCGGGGAGCTGTTTTTT. Translation: CASSPWGAGLTNTGELFF.